The clone carrying this T cell receptor beta chain appeared a few times. The target antigen is unknown. The data originate from a study of blood T cells in healthy people across ages. Points from the study as a whole: It was the long-lived donors that had more naive CD4+ cells and higher diversity than aged donors.

Primed by a sample-barcoded 5' primer and a J-beta primer mix, a second PCR proceeded for roughly 6 to 12 cycles. TCRdb analysed the 5' RACE reads with MiXCR anew, one entry per CDR3 protein. This table has more than 900,000 distinct CDR3 sequences, about 23% appearing once. Germline CDR1 SGHNT, CDR2 YENEEA. This CDR3 has 15 residues. The V end was cut by 3 bases, the J end by 0 bases, with 8 bases between. In addition, the sample was reused for a study of T cells of mothers and their children.

The source of this sequence is a girl aged 2-9 years in good health. Sequencing was done on a sample of blood. The V and J genes are TRBV11-3 and TRBJ1-4; D is uncertain. This CDR3 reads CASSLDGSTNEKLFF. For the CDR3, the DNA is TGTGCCAGCAGCTTGGACGGGTCAACTAATGAAAAACTGTTTTTT.